This T cell receptor beta chain emerged from a study of CD8 T cells in ankylosing spondylitis. General study findings and limits: Roughly eight highly homologous variants made up a TCR beta motif that seemed to typify ankylosing spondylitis blood.

Ten or more counts support this clonotype. What it recognizes is unknown. TCRdb called the 5' RACE reads again in MiXCR, with one record for every CDR3 protein. Here the sample spans about 460,000 distinct CDR3 sequences, approximately 5.3% being singletons. V lost 2 bases and J 0 bases, leaving 13 bases between the germline ends. Germline V gene sequence: CDR1 SEHNR, CDR2 FQNEAQ (reference sequence). The CDR3 totals 16 residues. The receptor's source is a male donor with ankylosing spondylitis. Sequencing input: blood, either unsorted or a sorted T cell fraction (not recorded which). The chain links TRBV7-9 to TRBJ2-5; maybe TRBD2 (5 bases). The CDR3 nucleotides are TGTGCCAGCAGCTTACTGGGTAGCGACTACCAAGAGACCCAGTACTTC. Translated: CASSLLGSDYQETQYF. Drawing the rest from reference TRBV7-9 and TRBJ2-5, the complete variable domain is DTGVSQNPRHKITKRGQNVTFRCDPISEHNRLYWYRQTLGQGPEFLTYFQNEAQLEKSRLLSDRFSAERPKGSFSTLEIQRTEQGDSAMYLCASSLLGSDYQETQYFGPGTRLLVL.